The clone carrying this T cell receptor (beta chain) appeared once. This sample is part of a study of blood T cell repertoires in COVID-19. Study at large: Nucleic acid was either cDNA or gDNA, and it came from T cells, B-cell-depleted T cells, or PBMCs.

Germline CDR1 is SGHTA and CDR2 is FQGTGA. Losses at the gene ends were 2 bases for V and 5 bases for J; bases not matched to a gene: 7. The CDR3 is made up of 15 amino acids. As originally analysed: The authors estimated nucleated cell counts from reference gene primer amplification. Libraries were prepared by immunoSEQ multiplex PCR; TCRdb keeps only in-frame clonotypes and omits some of them. That table is the source of V, J and clone size, and D and trimming were worked out from the DNA. The data show more than 110,000 clones, around 90% seen once. This TCR came from a woman aged 80 or older with acute or convalescent COVID-19. V usage is TRBV7-3 and J usage is TRBJ2-3; 7 bases agree with TRBD2. Sequencing used peripheral blood. CDR3 sequence (DNA): TGTGCCAGCAGCTTAGGGGGAGGGCGGGTAGATACGCAGTATTTT. It translates to CASSLGGGRVDTQYF. Full variable domain (missing parts from reference TRBV7-3 and TRBJ2-3): GAGVSQTPSNKVTEKGKYVELRCDPISGHTALYWYRQSLGQGPEFLIYFQGTGAADDSGLPNDRFFAVRPEGSVSTLKIQRTERGDSAVYLCASSLGGGRVDTQYFGPGTRLTVL.